The 26 T cell receptor beta chains below were found in one sample sequenced in a study of blood T cells in healthy people across ages. Combining a sample-barcoded 5' primer with a J-beta primer mix, a second PCR ran for roughly 6 to 11 cycles. Using its own MiXCR run on the 5' RACE reads, TCRdb lists one record per CDR3 protein. The table includes roughly 730,000 distinct CDR3 sequences, roughly 56% detected once. Sequenced material: blood. Receptors were obtained from a middle-aged man in good health.

The table lists this clonotype with a few counts. The rearrangement joins TRBV3-1 to TRBJ1-5; D not certain. V was trimmed by 0 bases and J by 6 bases, leaving 6 bases between them. Germline CDR1 LGHDT, CDR2 YNNKEL (reference sequence). This CDR3 spans 13 amino acids. CDR3 residues: CASSQELGQPQHF. DNA for the CDR3: TGTGCCAGCAGCCAAGAACTCGGTCAGCCCCAGCATTTT.

V usage is TRBV7-2 and J usage is TRBJ2-3; 12 bases fit TRBD2. Germline V gene sequence: CDR1 SGHTA, CDR2 FQGNSA. CDR3 size: 17 residues. The trim removed 5 bases at V and 4 bases at J, leaving 10 bases unmatched. The CDR3 loop is CASSNDRLAGVSDTQYF. The DNA for the CDR3 is TGTGCCAGCAGCAACGACCGACTAGCGGGAGTTTCAGATACGCAGTATTTT.

The gene calls are TRBV3-1 and TRBJ2-5, with D possibly being TRBD1 (5 bases). The germline V gene has CDR1 LGHDT and CDR2 YNNKEL (reference sequence). The CDR3 totals 14 residues. V gave up 7 bases and J gave up 5 bases, with 17 bases separating them. CDR3 sequence reads: CASNQAGIGETQYF. CDR3 nucleotides: TGTGCCAGCAATCAAGCAGGGATTGGCGAGACCCAGTACTTC.

The CDR3 loop reads CASSPSGASREQYF. The CDR3 coding sequence is TGTGCCAGCAGCCCGAGCGGGGCGTCCCGTGAGCAGTACTTC. The gene calls are TRBV9 and TRBJ2-7, with 7 bases identical to TRBD2. This CDR3 contains 14 residues. J lost 7 bases, V lost 4 bases, and 11 bases had no gene match. Germline CDR1 and CDR2: SGDLS and YYNGEE.

A word on this clonotype: The germline gene is not matched at one end of the junction; a read error may be the cause. The V call is TRBV12-3 or TRBV12-4, the J call TRBJ2-4; the D gene is possibly TRBD2 (5 bases). Gene TRBJ2-7 matches the end of the DNA better, so the J call may be wrong. The CDR3 covers 13 residues. CDR3 DNA sequence: TGTGCCATCAGTTTAGCGCTCGTCTACGAGCAGTACTTC. Translated, it gives CAISLALVYEQYF.

This clonotype was detected only a few times. This chain joins TRBV20-1 and TRBJ2-7; a possible D gene is TRBD2 (6 bases). CDR1 DFQATT and CDR2 SNEGSKA come from the germline V gene (reference sequence). V gave up 4 bases and J gave up 2 bases, with 12 bases separating them. This CDR3 contains 13 residues. CDR3 DNA: TGCAGTGCTACCGGGACTGAAGCCTACGAGCAGTACTTC. It specifies CSATGTEAYEQYF.

This clonotype was observed a few times. The chain links TRBV6-1 to TRBJ2-7; D may be TRBD2 (6 bases). V gave up 3 bases and J gave up 6 bases, with 12 bases separating them. The CDR3 sequence is 13 residues long. Germline V gene data show CDR1 as MNHNS and CDR2 as SASEGT. The CDR3 here is CASSDRREGEQYF. The CDR3 DNA reads as TGTGCCAGCAGTGATCGGAGGGAAGGCGAGCAGTACTTC.

This clonotype was seen ten or more times. The rearrangement links TRBV7-9 to TRBJ2-4; no firm D call. The CDR3 covers 11 residues. Trimming cost V 4 bases and J 7 bases, with 5 bases left between them. CDR1 SEHNR and CDR2 FQNEAQ come from the germline V gene (reference sequence). The CDR3 here is CASSYSNIQYF. The CDR3 region has the DNA TGTGCCAGCAGCTACAGCAACATTCAGTACTTC.

The chain employs TRBV5-1 and TRBJ2-5; 8 bases are shared with TRBD1. Trimming removed 4 bases from V and 5 bases from J; junction bases left unmatched: 7. CDR1 and CDR2 (germline): SGHRS, YFSETQ. The CDR3 loop spans 14 amino acids. CDR3 bases: TGCGCCAGCAGCGGGACAGGAAGGTTGGAGACCCAGTACTTC. Translation gives CASSGTGRLETQYF.

The table lists this clonotype with a few counts. The junction departs from the called germline gene at one end, perhaps through a read error. This chain joins TRBV18 and TRBJ2-1; D possibly corresponds to TRBD1 (6 bases). The V gene's germline CDR1 is KGHSH and CDR2 LQKENI. This CDR3 comprises 12 residues. The CDR3 region is CASSPQGHEQFF. CDR3 in DNA: TGTGCCAGCTCTCCACAGGGTCACGAGCAGTTCTTC.

In the case of this clonotype: An end of the junction does not agree with germline; a read error may underlie this. The V call is TRBV27, the J call TRBJ2-5, with D unclear. The germline V gene encodes CDR1 MNHEY and CDR2 SMNVEV (reference sequence). CDR3 length: 13 amino acids. CDR3 coding DNA: TGTGCCAGCAGCTTCCGGGCTCGAGAGACCCGGTACTTC. Its translation: CASSFRARETRYF.

The genes are TRBV20-1 and TRBJ1-6; maybe TRBD1 (5 bases). The CDR3 spans 15 residues. CDR1 and CDR2 (germline): DFQATT, SNEGSKA (reference sequence). The V end was cut by 0 bases, the J end by 6 bases, with 12 bases between. CDR3 protein: CSAREGTGGNSPLHF. CDR3 bases: TGCAGTGCTAGAGAAGGGACTGGGGGTAATTCACCCCTCCACTTT.

The sample holds a few counts of this clonotype. The chain is built from TRBV5-1 and TRBJ2-5; D ambiguous. The CDR3 covers 13 residues. The V and J ends lost 0 bases and 5 bases respectively, with 8 bases between them. The germline CDR1 and CDR2 sequences are SGHRS and YFSETQ. CDR3 loop: CASSLEGTETQYF. CDR3 coding DNA: TGCGCCAGCAGCTTGGAAGGAACGGAGACCCAGTACTTC.

This chain links TRBV3-1 with TRBJ2-1; tentative D call: TRBD2 (5 bases). The CDR3 consists of 18 residues. CDR1 is LGHDT and CDR2 is YNNKEL in the germline V gene (reference sequence). V dropped 0 bases and J dropped 0 bases, with 15 bases sitting between them. The DNA of the CDR3 is TGTGCCAGCAGCCAAGAGGGGATTAGCGCAAGCTCCTACAATGAGCAGTTCTTC. It translates to CASSQEGISASSYNEQFF.

The chain combines TRBV9 with TRBJ2-5; the D call may be TRBD1 or TRBD2 (7 bases each). CDR1 and CDR2 (germline): SGDLS, YYNGEE. The germline V and J ends were trimmed by 3 bases and 11 bases, with 20 bases remaining between them. The CDR3 is 14 residues long. The CDR3 reads CASSEAGGAGEQYF. The CDR3 nucleotides are TGTGCCAGCAGCGAAGCAGGGGGGGCAGGGGAGCAGTACTTC.

In this sample, this clonotype turned up a few times. The V call is TRBV24-1, the J call TRBJ2-3; unclear D gene. V gave up 5 bases and J gave up 6 bases, with 8 bases separating them. This CDR3 contains 12 residues. Germline loops: CDR1 KGHDR, CDR2 SFDVKD. CDR3 nucleotide sequence: TGTGCCACCAGTGTTGATTCTGATACGCAGTATTTT. Encoded protein: CATSVDSDTQYF.

This clonotype has only one observation. This chain links TRBV5-1 with TRBJ2-7; 9 bases fit TRBD2. The J call may be wrong; the DNA end is better matched by TRBJ2-5. This CDR3 is built from 18 residues. CDR1 SGHRS and CDR2 YFSETQ come from the germline V gene. The CDR3 bases are TGCGCCAGCAGCTTGAATGGCTTCGGGACTAGCTATGCAGAGACCCAGTACTTC. Translated, it gives CASSLNGFGTSYAETQYF.

This clonotype was seen more than once but under ten times. V is TRBV11-3 and J is TRBJ2-3; D may correspond to TRBD1 or TRBD2 (7 bases each). V was clipped by 5 bases and J by 3 bases, with 12 bases between them. The germline gives CDR1 SGHNT, CDR2 YENEEA. This CDR3 has 14 amino acids. The CDR3 loop is CASSQGGRTDTQYF. CDR3 sequence (DNA): TGTGCCAGCAGCCAGGGGGGGCGTACAGATACGCAGTATTTT.

V usage is TRBV12-3 or TRBV12-4 and J usage is TRBJ1-2, with 7 bases identical to TRBD1. The CDR3 runs 14 residues. After removal of 5 bases from V and 6 bases from J, the junction contained 9 bases not matched to a gene. This CDR3 is CASSIRGQADGYTF. For the CDR3, the DNA is TGTGCCAGCAGTATCCGAGGACAGGCCGATGGCTACACCTTC.

This clonotype showed up just a few times. This chain joins TRBV20-1 and TRBJ1-2; D is uncertain. CDR1 and CDR2 (germline): DFQATT, SNEGSKA (reference sequence). This CDR3 region has 11 residues. Trimming removed 0 bases at V and 12 bases at J, with 11 bases between. For the CDR3, the DNA is TGCAGTGCTAGAGAGTGGCTCCTCGACACCTTC. Its protein product is CSAREWLLDTF.

V is TRBV11-2 and J is TRBJ2-5; D is undetermined. Trimming left V 0 bases short and J 4 bases short, with 12 bases between. This CDR3 has 15 amino acids. Germline lookup yields CDR1 SGHAT and CDR2 FQNNGV. The CDR3 bases are TGTGCCAGCAGCTTAGATCTCGGAGTACGAGAGACCCAGTACTTC. It specifies CASSLDLGVRETQYF.

This clonotype was picked up a small number of times. The CDR3 reads CASSLESETQYF. CDR3 bases: TGCGCCAGCAGCTTGGAATCGGAGACCCAGTACTTC. The chain recombines TRBV5-1 with TRBJ2-5; D is uncertain. Trimming left V 0 bases short and J 5 bases short, with 5 bases between. Per germline, CDR1 SGHRS and CDR2 YFSETQ. The CDR3 spans 12 residues.

The chain uses TRBV27 and TRBJ2-1; D gene uncertain. With 3 bases removed from V and 4 bases from J, the gap between germline ends came to 13 bases. This CDR3 comprises 15 residues. Per the germline V gene, CDR1 is MNHEY and CDR2 is SMNVEV (reference sequence). This CDR3 reads CASSLAKGVYNEQFF. CDR3 nucleotides: TGTGCCAGCAGTTTGGCCAAGGGTGTTTACAATGAGCAGTTCTTC.

The V call is TRBV2, the J call TRBJ2-7, with unresolved D. V was clipped by 11 bases and J by 1 base, with 9 bases between them. The CDR3 is made up of 11 amino acids. Germline V gives CDR1 SNHLY, CDR2 FYNNEI. The CDR3, as DNA: TGTGCCGTGGTACGGTCCTACGAGCAGTACTTC. It encodes CAVVRSYEQYF.

The chain has TRBV6-2 or TRBV6-3 and TRBJ2-1, with no clear D. The CDR3 is made up of 17 amino acids. CDR1 and CDR2 (germline): MNHEY, SVGEGT. Trimming cost V 0 bases and J 4 bases, with 16 bases left between them. In DNA, the CDR3 is TGTGCCAGCAGTTACTCGACTTCGGCCGTTCCTTACAATGAGCAGTTCTTC. Its protein product is CASSYSTSAVPYNEQFF.

Notes on this clonotype: Since the CDR3 does not end with the conserved phenylalanine or tryptophan, this likely comes from a read error. The DNA of the CDR3 is TGTGCCAGCAGCCCTCCGGACAGACCTGGAACCTATGTTACGGGCTACACCCTC. Its translation is CASSPPDRPGTYVTGYTL. The chain has TRBV6-1 and TRBJ1-2; tentative D call: TRBD1 (6 bases). Germline V gene lookup returns CDR1 MNHNS and CDR2 SASEGT. The CDR3 runs to 18 residues. Trimming removed 6 bases from V and 8 bases from J, with 31 bases in between.